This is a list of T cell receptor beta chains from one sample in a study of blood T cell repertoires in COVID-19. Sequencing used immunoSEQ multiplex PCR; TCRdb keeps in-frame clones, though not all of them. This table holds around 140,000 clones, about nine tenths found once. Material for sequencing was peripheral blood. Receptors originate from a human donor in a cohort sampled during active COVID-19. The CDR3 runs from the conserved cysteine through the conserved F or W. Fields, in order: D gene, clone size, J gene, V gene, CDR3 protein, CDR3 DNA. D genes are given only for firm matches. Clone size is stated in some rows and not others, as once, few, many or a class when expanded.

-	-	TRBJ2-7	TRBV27	CASSSIPTFEQYF	TGTGCCAGCAGTTCTATACCTACCTTTGAGCAGTACTTC
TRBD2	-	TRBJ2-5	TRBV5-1	CASSLGTSVETQYF	TGCGCCAGCAGCTTGGGTACTAGCGTGGAGACCCAGTACTTC
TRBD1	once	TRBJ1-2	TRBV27	CASSLSTGAGYGYTF	TGTGCCAGCAGTTTATCGACAGGGGCGGGCTATGGCTACACCTTC
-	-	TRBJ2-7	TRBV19	CASPRDYEQYF	TGTGCCAGTCCCCGGGACTACGAGCAGTACTTC
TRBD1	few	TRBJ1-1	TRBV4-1	CASSLLPTGDTEAFF	TGCGCCAGCAGCCTTCTACCGACAGGGGACACTGAAGCTTTCTTT
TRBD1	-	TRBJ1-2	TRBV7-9	CASNLDRASNYGYTF	TGTGCCAGCAACTTAGACAGGGCTTCCAACTATGGCTACACCTTC
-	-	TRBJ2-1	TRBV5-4	CASSPGRDKYNEQFF	TGTGCCAGCAGCCCCGGTAGGGACAAATACAATGAGCAGTTCTTC
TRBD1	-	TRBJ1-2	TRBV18	CASSPATGLYGYTF	TGTGCCAGCTCACCAGCGACAGGGCTTTATGGCTACACCTTC
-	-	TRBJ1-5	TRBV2	CASTETGGAGPQHF	TGTGCCAGCACCGAGACAGGAGGCGCGGGTCCCCAGCATTTT
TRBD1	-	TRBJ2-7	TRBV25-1	CASTPTGTSYEQYF	TGTGCCAGCACCCCGACAGGGACCTCCTACGAGCAGTACTTC
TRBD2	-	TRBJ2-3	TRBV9	CASSVVSGEAVYTQYF	TGTGCCAGCAGCGTAGTTAGCGGGGAGGCCGTATATACGCAGTATTTT
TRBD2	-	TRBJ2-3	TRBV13	CASSLLLAGGKGTDTQYF	TGTGCCAGCAGCTTACTGCTAGCGGGGGGCAAAGGGACAGATACGCAGTATTTT
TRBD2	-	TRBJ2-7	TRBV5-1	CASSWAGGYEQYF	TGCGCCAGCAGCTGGGCGGGGGGGTACGAGCAGTACTTC
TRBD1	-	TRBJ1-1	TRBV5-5	CASSLVDRVKMNTEAFF	TGTGCCAGCAGCTTGGTCGACAGGGTCAAGATGAACACTGAAGCTTTCTTT
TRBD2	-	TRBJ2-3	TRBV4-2	CASSQDLGVAGEDTQYF	TGTGCCAGCAGCCAAGATCTCGGGGTAGCGGGGGAGGATACGCAGTATTTT
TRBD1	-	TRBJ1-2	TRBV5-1	CASRRTGGNGYTF	TGCGCCAGCAGAAGGACAGGGGGTAATGGCTACACCTTC
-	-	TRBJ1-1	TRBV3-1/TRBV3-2	CASRSQGNTEAFF	TGTGCCAGCAGGTCACAGGGGAACACTGAAGCTTTCTTT
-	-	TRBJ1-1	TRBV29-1	CSVLQGRGEAFF	TGCAGCGTCCTACAGGGTAGGGGTGAAGCTTTCTTT
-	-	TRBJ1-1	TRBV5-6	CASSLVVGRAFF	TGTGCCAGCAGCTTGGTCGTAGGGAGAGCTTTCTTT
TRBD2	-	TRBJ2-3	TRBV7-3	CASSLGLAGGPADTQYF	TGTGCCAGCAGTTTGGGACTAGCGGGGGGCCCGGCAGATACGCAGTATTTT
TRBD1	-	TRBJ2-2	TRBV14	CASSQGWTGFSGELFF	TGTGCCAGCAGCCAAGGTTGGACAGGATTCTCCGGGGAGCTGTTTTTT
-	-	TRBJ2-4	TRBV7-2	CASSSPRQGAKNIQYF	TGTGCCAGCAGCTCCCCCCGTCAGGGGGCCAAAAACATTCAGTACTTC
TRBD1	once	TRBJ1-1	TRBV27	CASRYRGNTEAFF	TGTGCCAGCAGATACAGGGGGAACACTGAAGCTTTCTTT
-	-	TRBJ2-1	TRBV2	CASTFGNEQFF	TGTGCCAGCACCTTCGGTAATGAGCAGTTCTTC
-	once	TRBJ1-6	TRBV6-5	CASRTSNSPLHF	TGTGCCAGCAGAACGAGTAATTCACCCCTCCACTTT
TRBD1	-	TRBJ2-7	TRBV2	CASSLGQGEAYEQYF	TGTGCCAGCAGTCTTGGACAGGGTGAGGCCTACGAGCAGTACTTC
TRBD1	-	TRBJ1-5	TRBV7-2	CASSLAGTGGGQPQHF	TGTGCCAGCAGCTTAGCGGGGACAGGGGGCGGACAGCCCCAGCATTTT
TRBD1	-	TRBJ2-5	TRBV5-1	CASSKGTGARETQYF	TGCGCCAGCAGCAAAGGGACAGGGGCTCGGGAGACCCAGTACTTC
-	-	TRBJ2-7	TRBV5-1	CASSLVEGYEQYF	TGCGCCAGCAGCTTGGTGGAGGGGTACGAGCAGTACTTC
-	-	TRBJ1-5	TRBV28	CASRTDRNRKSNQPQHF	TGTGCCAGCAGAACAGATAGAAATCGAAAAAGCAATCAGCCCCAGCATTTT
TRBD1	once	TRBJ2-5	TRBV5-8	CASSLGQGLETQYF	TGTGCCAGCAGCTTGGGACAGGGTCTAGAGACCCAGTACTTC
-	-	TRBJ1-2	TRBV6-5	CASSLQEIYGYTF	TGTGCCAGCAGTTTACAGGAGATCTATGGCTACACCTTC
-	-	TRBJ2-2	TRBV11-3	CASSPLAGGELFF	TGTGCCAGCAGCCCACTAGCAGGTGGGGAGCTGTTTTTT
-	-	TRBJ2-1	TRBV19	CASSIDRATDSSYNEQFF	TGTGCCAGTAGTATAGATAGGGCGACGGACAGCTCCTACAATGAGCAGTTCTTC
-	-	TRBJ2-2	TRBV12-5	CASGRYRANTGELFF	TGTGCTAGTGGGCGCTACAGGGCGAACACCGGGGAGCTGTTTTTT
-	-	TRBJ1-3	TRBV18	CASSPRQADSGNTIYF	TGTGCCAGCTCACCACGACAGGCCGACTCTGGAAACACCATATATTTT
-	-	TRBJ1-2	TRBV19	CASSPSANYGYTF	TGTGCCAGTAGCCCCAGCGCTAACTATGGCTACACCTTC
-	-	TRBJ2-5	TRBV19	CASSIVAGRQETQYF	TGTGCCAGTAGTATAGTTGCGGGGCGACAAGAGACCCAGTACTTC
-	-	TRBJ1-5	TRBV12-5	CASGFYSGQGRGLRNQPQHF	TGTGCTAGTGGTTTCTACTCCGGCCAAGGCCGAGGGCTAAGGAATCAGCCCCAGCATTTT
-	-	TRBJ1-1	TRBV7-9	CASSQQRNTEAFF	TGTGCCAGCAGCCAACAAAGGAACACTGAAGCTTTCTTT
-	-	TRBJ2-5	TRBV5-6	CASSLAGRGVMRETQYF	TGTGCCAGCAGCTTGGCCGGGAGAGGGGTGATGCGAGAGACCCAGTACTTC
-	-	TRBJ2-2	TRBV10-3	CAISESNGNTGELFF	TGTGCCATCAGTGAGTCGAACGGGAACACCGGGGAGCTGTTTTTT
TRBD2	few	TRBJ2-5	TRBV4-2	CASSQDVVAGGPRQETQYF	TGTGCCAGCAGCCAAGATGTGGTAGCGGGGGGCCCTAGACAAGAGACCCAGTACTTC
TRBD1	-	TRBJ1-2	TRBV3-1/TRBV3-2	CASSPNLGQGVNTF	TGTGCCAGCAGCCCGAACTTGGGACAGGGGGTAAACACCTTC
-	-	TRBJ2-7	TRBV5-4	CASSFDKSSYEQYF	TGTGCCAGCAGCTTTGACAAGAGCTCCTACGAGCAGTACTTC
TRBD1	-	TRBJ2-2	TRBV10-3	CAISDPMGQTNTGELFF	TGTGCCATCAGTGACCCCATGGGACAGACGAACACCGGGGAGCTGTTTTTT
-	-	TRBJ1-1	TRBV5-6	CASSTGGGGDTEAFF	TGTGCCAGCAGCACGGGGGGAGGCGGGGACACTGAAGCTTTCTTT
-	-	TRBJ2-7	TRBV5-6	CASSSLDFLYSYEQYF	TGTGCCAGCAGCTCTTTGGACTTTCTGTACTCCTACGAGCAGTACTTC
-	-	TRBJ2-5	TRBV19	CASSTTGSQETQYF	TGTGCCAGTAGTACGACAGGTTCCCAAGAGACCCAGTACTTC
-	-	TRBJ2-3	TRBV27	CASSMTGGVPYTQYF	TGTGCCAGCAGTATGACAGGTGGGGTACCCTATACGCAGTATTTT
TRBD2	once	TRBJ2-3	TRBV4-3	CASSPGLGTDTQYF	TGCGCCAGCAGCCCGGGACTAGGGACGGATACGCAGTATTTT
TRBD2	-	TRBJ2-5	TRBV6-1	CASSEVLAGGFLETQYF	TGTGCCAGCAGTGAAGTGCTAGCGGGGGGGTTTCTAGAGACCCAGTACTTC
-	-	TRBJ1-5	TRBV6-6	CASSYSDAGPQHF	TGTGCCAGCAGTTACTCGGATGCGGGGCCCCAGCATTTT
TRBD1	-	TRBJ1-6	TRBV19	CASTGGQGNSPLHF	TGTGCCAGTACTGGGGGACAGGGGAATTCACCCCTCCACTTT
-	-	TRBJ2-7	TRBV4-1	CASRQLEGSYEQYF	TGCGCCAGCAGACAGTTGGAGGGATCCTACGAGCAGTACTTC
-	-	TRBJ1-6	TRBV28	CASRTTGSSPLHF	TGTGCCAGCAGAACGACAGGTTCTTCACCCCTCCACTTT
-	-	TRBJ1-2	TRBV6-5	CASRKDSHYGYTF	TGTGCCAGCAGGAAGGACAGCCACTATGGCTACACCTTC
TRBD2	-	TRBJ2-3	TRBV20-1	CSTSVAGGPGADTQYF	TGCAGTACGAGTGTAGCGGGGGGGCCAGGGGCAGATACGCAGTATTTT
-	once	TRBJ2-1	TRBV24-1	CATSDLTDQQFF	TGTGCCACCAGTGATTTGACAGACCAGCAGTTCTTC
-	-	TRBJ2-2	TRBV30	CAWRVSGNTGELFF	TGTGCCTGGAGGGTTTCAGGGAACACCGGGGAGCTGTTTTTT